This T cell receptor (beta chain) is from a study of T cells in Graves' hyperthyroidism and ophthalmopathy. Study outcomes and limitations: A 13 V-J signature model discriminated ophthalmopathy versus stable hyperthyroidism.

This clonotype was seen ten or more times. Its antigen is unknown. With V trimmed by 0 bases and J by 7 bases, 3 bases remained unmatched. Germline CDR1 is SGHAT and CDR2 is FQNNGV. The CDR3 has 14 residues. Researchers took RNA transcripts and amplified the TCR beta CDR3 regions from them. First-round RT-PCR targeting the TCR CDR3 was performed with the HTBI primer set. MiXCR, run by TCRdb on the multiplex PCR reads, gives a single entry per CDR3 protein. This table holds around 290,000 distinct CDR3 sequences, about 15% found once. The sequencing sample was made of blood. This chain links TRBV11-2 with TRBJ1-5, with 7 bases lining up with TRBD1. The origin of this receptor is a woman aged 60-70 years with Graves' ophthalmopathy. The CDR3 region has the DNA TGTGCCAGCAGCTTAGATACAGGGGACCAGCCCCAGCATTTT. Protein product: CASSLDTGDQPQHF.